The 5 T cell receptor beta chains reported below all come from one sample, sequenced in a study of CD8+CD57+ T cells in acquired aplastic anemia. The template for TCR beta VDJ and CDR3 sequence profiling was genomic DNA. One entry per CDR3 protein, called by TCRdb with MiXCR from the reads. In the table there are more than 250,000 distinct CDR3 sequences, around 60% of which are singletons. Sample: sorted CD4+, CD8+, or CD8+CD57+ T cells (not recorded which) from PBMCs. The receptors come from a human donor with severe aplastic anemia or a healthy control (not recorded which).

This chain connects TRBV24-1 to TRBJ1-5; a possible D gene is TRBD1 (5 bases). Trimming took off 4 bases at V and 4 bases at J, with 13 bases between the two ends. The length of the CDR3 is 15 residues. CDR1 and CDR2 (germline): KGHDR, SFDVKD. The CDR3 reads CATSEDGTVNQPQHF. The CDR3 coding sequence is TGTGCCACCAGTGAGGATGGGACTGTGAATCAGCCCCAGCATTTT.

This clonotype was found many times. The chain joins TRBV2 to TRBJ1-2; 10 bases align to TRBD1. J lost 4 bases, V lost 3 bases, and 17 bases had no gene match. This CDR3 comprises 19 residues. The germline CDR1 and CDR2 sequences are SNHLY and FYNNEI. This CDR3 reads CASSDEFRPGQGDPYGYTF. The DNA of the CDR3 is TGTGCCAGCAGTGACGAGTTCCGTCCCGGACAGGGGGATCCCTATGGCTACACCTTC.

V is TRBV19 and J is TRBJ2-5, with D uncertain. This CDR3 contains 14 residues. Germline V lookup: CDR1 LNHDA, CDR2 SQIVND (reference sequence). The V and J ends lost 5 bases and 0 bases respectively, with 10 bases between them. CDR3 in amino acids: CASSLLGDQETQYF. The CDR3 DNA reads as TGTGCCAGTAGTCTCCTGGGCGACCAAGAGACCCAGTACTTC.

This sequence joins TRBV20-1 and TRBJ2-1, with D perhaps being TRBD1 or TRBD2 (6 bases each). Germline CDR1 is DFQATT and CDR2 is SNEGSKA (reference sequence). V was trimmed by 6 bases and J by 3 bases, leaving 24 bases between them. The CDR3 is 17 residues long. CDR3 sequence (DNA): TGCAGTGCCAGCAGTCAAGAGGGGGGCGGAGTCTACAATGAGCAGTTCTTC. Translation: CSASSQEGGGVYNEQFF.

The V call is TRBV10-3, the J call TRBJ2-7, with 8 nucleotides matching TRBD2. Trimming at V came to 5 bases and at J to 2 bases, leaving 11 bases not matched to a gene. The CDR3 length is 16 residues. CDR1 is ENHRY, CDR2 SYGVKD, per germline. DNA of the CDR3: TGTGCCATCAGTCAAACGGGGGGGGAAAAGGCCTACGAGCAGTACTTC. This codes for CAISQTGGEKAYEQYF.